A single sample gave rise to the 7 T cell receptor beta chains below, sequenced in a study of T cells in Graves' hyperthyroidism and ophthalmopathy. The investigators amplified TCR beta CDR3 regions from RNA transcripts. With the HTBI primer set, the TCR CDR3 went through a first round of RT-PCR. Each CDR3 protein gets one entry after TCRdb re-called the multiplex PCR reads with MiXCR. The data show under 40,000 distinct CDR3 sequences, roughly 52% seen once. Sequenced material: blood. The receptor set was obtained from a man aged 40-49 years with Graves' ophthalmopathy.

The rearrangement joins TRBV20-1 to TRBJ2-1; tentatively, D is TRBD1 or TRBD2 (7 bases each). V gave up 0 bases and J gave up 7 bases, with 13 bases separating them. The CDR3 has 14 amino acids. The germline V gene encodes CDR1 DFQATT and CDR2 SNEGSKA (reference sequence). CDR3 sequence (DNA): TGCAGTGCTAGAGATCCCCAGGGGGGGAATGAGCAGTTCTTC. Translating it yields CSARDPQGGNEQFF.

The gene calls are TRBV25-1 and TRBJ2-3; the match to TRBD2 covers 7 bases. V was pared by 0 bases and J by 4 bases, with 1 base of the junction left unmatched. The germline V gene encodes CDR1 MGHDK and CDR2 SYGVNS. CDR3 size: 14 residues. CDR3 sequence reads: CASSEYRGADTQYF. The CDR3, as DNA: TGTGCCAGCAGTGAATATCGGGGGGCAGATACGCAGTATTTT.

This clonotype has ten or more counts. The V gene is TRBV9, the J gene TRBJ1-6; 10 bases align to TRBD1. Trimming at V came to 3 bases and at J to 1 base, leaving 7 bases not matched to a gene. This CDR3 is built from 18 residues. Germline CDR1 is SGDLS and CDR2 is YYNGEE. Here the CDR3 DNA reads TGTGCCAGCAGCGGACGACAGGGGGCGAAGTCCTATAATTCACCCCTCCACTTT. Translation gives CASSGRQGAKSYNSPLHF.

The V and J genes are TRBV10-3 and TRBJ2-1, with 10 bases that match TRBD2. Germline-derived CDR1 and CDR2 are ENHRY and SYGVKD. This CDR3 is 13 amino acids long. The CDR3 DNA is TGTGCTCAAGCGGGAGGGACCTACAATGAGCAGTTCTTC. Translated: CAQAGGTYNEQFF.

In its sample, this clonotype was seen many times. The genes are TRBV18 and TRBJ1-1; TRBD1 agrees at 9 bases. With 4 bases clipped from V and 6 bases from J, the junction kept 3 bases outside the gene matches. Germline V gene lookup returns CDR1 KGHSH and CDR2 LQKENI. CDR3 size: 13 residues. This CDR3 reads CASSRDRVAEAFF. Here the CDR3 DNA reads TGTGCCAGCTCACGGGACAGGGTCGCTGAAGCTTTCTTT. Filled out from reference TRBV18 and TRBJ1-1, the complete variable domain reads NAGVMQNPRHLVRRRGQEARLRCSPMKGHSHVYWYRQLPEEGLKFMVYLQKENIIDESGMPKERFSAEFPKEGPSILRIQQVVRGDSAAYFCASSRDRVAEAFFGQGTRLTVV.

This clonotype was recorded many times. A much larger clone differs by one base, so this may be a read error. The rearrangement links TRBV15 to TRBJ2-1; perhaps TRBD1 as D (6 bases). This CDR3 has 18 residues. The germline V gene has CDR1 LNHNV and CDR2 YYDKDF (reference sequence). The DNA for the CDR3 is TGTGCCACCGGCAGAGATCAAGTCACGATAGCAGGGGTCAATGAGCAGTTCTTC. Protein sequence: CATGRDQVTIAGVNEQFF. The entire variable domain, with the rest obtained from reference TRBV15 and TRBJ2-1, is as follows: DAMVIQNPRYQVTQFGKPVTLSCSQTLNHNVMYWYQQKSSQAPKLLFHYYDKDFNNEADTPDNFQSRRPNTSFCFLDIRSPGLGDTAMYLCATGRDQVTIAGVNEQFFGPGTRLTVL.

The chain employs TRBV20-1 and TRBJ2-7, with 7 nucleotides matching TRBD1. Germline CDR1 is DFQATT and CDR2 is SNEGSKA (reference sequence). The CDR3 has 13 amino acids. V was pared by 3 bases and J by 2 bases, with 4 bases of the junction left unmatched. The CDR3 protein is CSARAGTAYEQYF. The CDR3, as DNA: TGCAGTGCTAGGGCCGGGACAGCCTACGAGCAGTACTTC.